A selection of T cell receptor beta chains follows, all from one sample in a study of low-dose radiotherapy and immunotherapy resistance in tumors. Each CDR3 protein gets one entry after TCRdb re-called the reads with MiXCR. This sample yields tens of thousands of distinct CDR3 sequences, of which less than 30% are seen a single time; 10% belongs to the top ten. The specimen was PBMCs, collected after low-dose radiotherapy plus immunotherapy. The receptors come from a male donor with prostate cancer. Both conserved end residues are part of each CDR3. Each record gives: clone size, J gene, D gene, V gene, CDR3 DNA, CDR3 protein. The D gene is left open where the match is weak. The size of a clone is reported for some rows only, either as once, few or many, or as a class for expanded clones.

NA TRBJ2-5 NA TRBV28 TGTGCCAGCAGTTTATTAGCTAGCCCGGGACAGACCCAGTACTTC CASSLLASPGQTQYF
many TRBJ2-2 NA TRBV2 TGTGCCACGGGACGGTCGAACACCGGGGAGCTGTTTTTT CATGRSNTGELFF
NA TRBJ2-3 NA TRBV10-3 TGTGCCATCAGCTACTCCGTGCAGGACGGCCACACAGATACGCAGTATTTT CAISYSVQDGHTDTQYF
many TRBJ2-3 NA TRBV4-1 TGCGCCAGCAGCCAAGATTTGAGCCGAGGCCTCACAGATACGCAGTATTTT CASSQDLSRGLTDTQYF
many TRBJ1-4 NA TRBV5-1 TGCGCCAGCAGCTTGGGCCCAAGTGCAACTAATGAAAAACTGTTTTTT CASSLGPSATNEKLFF
many TRBJ1-1 NA TRBV9 TGTGCCAGCAGCGTGGCCGGACAGCCTGGCTTTGAAGCTTTCTTT CASSVAGQPGFEAFF
few TRBJ2-7 NA TRBV5-5 TGTGCCAGCAGCTTGGTCGGACAGTGGGGCGAGCAGTACTTC CASSLVGQWGEQYF
many TRBJ1-2 NA TRBV28 TGTGCCAGCAGTACCGCGACAGTCAATGGCTACACCTTC CASSTATVNGYTF
many TRBJ2-1 NA TRBV5-1 TGCGCCAGCACCCAGCAACCGGGGGAAAAGGATGAGCAGTTCTTC CASTQQPGEKDEQFF
once TRBJ2-7 NA TRBV2 TGTGCCAGCAGTGACTTGGTACATAGCTCCTACGAGCAGTACTTC CASSDLVHSSYEQYF
many TRBJ1-6 NA TRBV2 TGTGCCAGCAGTGAAGGGGGCCAGGGAGGTTCACCCCTCCACTTT CASSEGGQGGSPLHF
many TRBJ1-4 NA TRBV18 TGTGCCAGCTCACCCGGTCGAAGGGAGAAACTGTTTTTT CASSPGRREKLFF
NA TRBJ2-7 NA TRBV6-1 TGTGCCAGCAGTTTCGGGATTGGGGGGTCCTACGAGCAGTACTTC CASSFGIGGSYEQYF
many TRBJ2-7 NA TRBV20-1 TGCAGTGCTAGATACAGGGAACCCTACGAGCAGTACTTC CSARYREPYEQYF
NA TRBJ2-1 TRBD1 TRBV5-6 TGTGCCAGCAGCCCAACCTCGACAGGGGGCAAGTTCTTC CASSPTSTGGKFF
many TRBJ1-6 NA TRBV27 TGTGCCAGCACAGCCGGACGGTCCGATACACCCCTCCACTTT CASTAGRSDTPLHF
many TRBJ1-5 NA TRBV20-1 TGCAGTGCTAACAGAGATAGCAATCAGCCCCAGCATTTT CSANRDSNQPQHF
many TRBJ2-7 TRBD1 TRBV30 TGTGCCTGGAGCTCAGGGGGTCCGTACGAGCAGTACTTC CAWSSGGPYEQYF
NA TRBJ2-5 TRBD1 TRBV6-6 TGTGCCAGCAGTTACCTACAGGGGAGAGAGACCCAGTACTTC CASSYLQGRETQYF
many TRBJ1-3 NA TRBV10-3 TGTGCCACCCGATCCGACCGAAACTCTGGAAACACCATATATTTT CATRSDRNSGNTIYF
NA TRBJ1-4 NA TRBV5-5 TGTGCCAGCAGCTACCGTCCGACCGAGAATGAAAAACTGTTTTTT CASSYRPTENEKLFF
NA TRBJ2-3 TRBD2 TRBV19 TGTGCCTCCCAGTTGGGAGGGACCGATACGCAGTATTTT CASQLGGTDTQYF
many TRBJ2-3 TRBD2 TRBV20-1 TGCAGTGCTAGAGATCGAGTAGCGGGGGGTGATACGCAGTATTTT CSARDRVAGGDTQYF
many TRBJ1-6 NA TRBV13 TGTGCCAGCACCATGGGCCTCGGGGGGAGTTCACCCCTCCACTTT CASTMGLGGSSPLHF
many TRBJ1-4 TRBD1 TRBV29-1 TGCAGCGCCGGGACAGGGGGCGCGGAAGAAAAACTGTTTTTT CSAGTGGAEEKLFF
many TRBJ2-3 NA TRBV19 TGTGCCAGTAGTATTCGGCCTACAGATACGCAGTATTTT CASSIRPTDTQYF
many TRBJ2-3 TRBD2 TRBV27 TGTGCCAGCAGTTTACTAGCGGGAGCACCAGATACGCAGTATTTT CASSLLAGAPDTQYF
many TRBJ2-7 NA TRBV3-1 TGTGCCAGCAGCCTCGCTATTTCGGGGAACGAGCAGTACTTC CASSLAISGNEQYF
many TRBJ2-3 NA TRBV19 TGTGCCAGTAGTTCACAGCCGGGACGGAGAATGGGGGATACGCAGTATTTT CASSSQPGRRMGDTQYF
NA TRBJ1-4 NA TRBV2 TGTGCCAGCATCGCCACTTCAGTTGAAAAACTGTTTTTT CASIATSVEKLFF
few TRBJ2-3 NA TRBV9 TGTGCCAGCAGCGTAAGTGGGGCTAGCACAGATACGCAGTATTTT CASSVSGASTDTQYF
many TRBJ2-6 NA TRBV30 TGTGCCTGGAGTGTACAAGGACGGGGGGCCCTCTCTGGGGCCAACGTCCTGACTTTC CAWSVQGRGALSGANVLTF
many TRBJ2-1 NA TRBV6-6 TGTGCCAGCAGTTACCCGAAGGGCGGGGGGTCAGGGGGCTCGAATGAGCAGTTCTTC CASSYPKGGGSGGSNEQFF
NA TRBJ1-5 NA TRBV6-4 TGTGCCAGCAGTCCGCAGGGCAATCAGCCCCAGCATTTT CASSPQGNQPQHF
NA TRBJ2-2 NA TRBV6-2/TRBV6-3 NA CASTAAAGTGELFFF
many TRBJ1-5 TRBD1 TRBV19 TGTGCCAGTAGTATAGCAGGGGGTCAGCCCCAGCATTTT CASSIAGGQPQHF
many TRBJ1-1 TRBD1 TRBV28 TGTGCCAGCATCGGGACAGGGGAAATGAGGGCTGAAGCTTTCTTT CASIGTGEMRAEAFF
many TRBJ2-2 NA TRBV23-1 TGCGCCAGCAGTCAATCGCATAAGTCACGTCCCGGGGAGCTGTTTTTT CASSQSHKSRPGELFF
NA TRBJ2-4 TRBD2 TRBV28 TGTGCCAGCAGTTTATTGGGACTAGCGGGGAGGAAAAACATTCAGTACTTC CASSLLGLAGRKNIQYF
many TRBJ2-7 NA TRBV5-1 TGCGCCAGCAGCGACAGTACCTACGAGCAGTACTTC CASSDSTYEQYF
many TRBJ2-3 TRBD1 TRBV15 TGTGCCACCAGCAGAGGACAGGGAGGCACAGATACGCAGTATTTT CATSRGQGGTDTQYF
NA TRBJ2-7 TRBD2 TRBV4-1 TGCGCCAGCAGCCAAGATCTAGCGGGGGGAAAGGAGCAGTACTTC CASSQDLAGGKEQYF